These 14 T cell receptor beta chains came from one sample sequenced in a study of shared clonotypes between healthy human individuals. Generated by immunoSEQ multiplex PCR, the TCRdb table keeps only in-frame clones and is missing some. The sample has roughly 2.5 million clones, roughly 92% seen once; the top ten hold around 0.15%. Sequenced sample: naive CD4+ T cells sorted from blood. This sample's subset: CD45RA+ positively selected. Every receptor here comes from a young man in good health.

The chain recombines TRBV7-6 with TRBJ2-1; weak D call: TRBD2 (5 bases). V lost 4 bases, J lost 0 bases, and 19 bases lay in between. This CDR3 spans 18 amino acids. CDR1 and CDR2 (germline): SGHVS, FNYEAQ. Written as DNA, the CDR3 is TGTGCCAGCAGCTCAGCCCGCGCTCTAGCAGACTCCTACAATGAGCAGTTCTTC. Amino acids: CASSSARALADSYNEQFF.

CDR3 sequence reads: CASSELGYNTQYF. CDR3 nucleotide sequence: TGTGCCAGCAGTGAATTAGGATATAATACGCAGTATTTT. The gene calls are TRBV6-1 and TRBJ2-3; no definite D call. Germline CDR1 and CDR2: MNHNS and SASEGT. The CDR3 loop spans 13 amino acids. Trimming cost V 2 bases and J 7 bases, with 10 bases left between them.

The sample holds a few counts of this clone. The chain combines TRBV27 with TRBJ1-5; TRBD1 agrees at 9 bases. The germline CDR1 and CDR2 sequences are MNHEY and SMNVEV (reference sequence). The CDR3 has 15 amino acids. Trimming at V came to 5 bases and at J to 9 bases, leaving 11 bases not matched to a gene. The CDR3 reads CASSTRDRANVPQHF. CDR3 nucleotide sequence: TGTGCCAGCAGTACTCGGGACAGGGCGAACGTGCCCCAGCATTTT.

V gene TRBV5-1 combines with J gene TRBJ1-2; D remains ambiguous. With 0 bases removed from V and 4 bases from J, the gap between germline ends came to 19 bases. Germline assignment: CDR1 SGHRS and CDR2 YFSETQ. CDR3 length equals 17 residues. The CDR3 spells CASSLAEQLTVVYGYTF. The DNA for the CDR3 is TGCGCCAGCAGCTTGGCCGAACAGCTTACTGTGGTCTATGGCTACACCTTC. Full variable domain (rest looked up from reference TRBV5-1 and TRBJ1-2): KAGVTQTPRYLIKTRGQQVTLSCSPISGHRSVSWYQQTPGQGLQFLFEYFSETQRNKGNFPGRFSGRQFSNSRSEMNVSTLELGDSALYLCASSLAEQLTVVYGYTFGSGTRLTVV.

CDR3 bases: TGTGCCAGCAGCCAAGAAGGCGTCTATGGCTACACCTTC. Translating gives CASSQEGVYGYTF. The chain is built from TRBV14 and TRBJ1-2; D remains ambiguous. The CDR3 sequence is 13 residues long. Germline V gene lookup returns CDR1 SGHDN and CDR2 FVKESK. Trimming removed 0 bases at V and 4 bases at J, with 6 bases between. The variable domain in full, with the rest retrieved from reference TRBV14 and TRBJ1-2, is EAGVTQFPSHSVIEKGQTVTLRCDPISGHDNLYWYRRVMGKEIKFLLHFVKESKQDESGMPNNRFLAERTGGTYSTLKVQPAELEDSGVYFCASSQEGVYGYTFGSGTRLTVV.

The DNA for the CDR3 is TGTGCCAGCAGACTAGCGCCTCCTCTAAACACCATATATTTT. Translated: CASRLAPPLNTIYF. This sequence joins TRBV7-2 and TRBJ1-3, with D unresolved. This CDR3 comprises 14 residues. Germline V lookup: CDR1 SGHTA, CDR2 FQGNSA. V lost 6 bases and J 6 bases, leaving 15 bases between the germline ends. Supplemented by reference TRBV7-2 and TRBJ1-3, the full variable domain reads GAGVSQSPSNKVTEKGKDVELRCDPISGHTALYWYRQSLGQGLEFLIYFQGNSAPDKSGLPSDRFSAERTGGSVSTLTIQRTQQEDSAVYLCASRLAPPLNTIYFGEGSWLTVV.

The rearrangement uses TRBV15 and TRBJ1-5; TRBD1 aligns across 7 bases. CDR1 LNHNV and CDR2 YYDKDF come from the germline V gene (reference sequence). The CDR3 covers 15 residues. Germline trimming cut 3 bases from V and 2 bases from J; bases unmatched to any gene: 4. The CDR3 bases are TGTGCCACCAGCAGCCGACAGGGTCGCAATCAGCCCCAGCATTTT. Translating it yields CATSSRQGRNQPQHF.

The chain links TRBV6-1 to TRBJ1-1; D is unresolved. The CDR3 consists of 13 residues. The V and J ends lost 1 base and 10 bases respectively, with 13 bases between them. Germline V CDR1 and CDR2: MNHNS, SASEGT. CDR3: CASSEVTGWGAFF. The CDR3 nucleotides are TGTGCCAGCAGTGAAGTGACGGGTTGGGGAGCTTTCTTT.

This rearrangement joins TRBV27 to TRBJ2-2; 7 positions agree with TRBD2. Germline CDR1 is MNHEY and CDR2 is SMNVEV (reference sequence). The CDR3 extends over 16 amino acids. The ends lost 1 base at V and 3 bases at J; junction bases unmatched: 5. The CDR3 DNA reads TGTGCCAGCAGTTTATGGGGGGGGTGGTACACCGGGGAGCTGTTTTTT. This translates into CASSLWGGWYTGELFF.

The chain employs TRBV19 and TRBJ1-3; no definite D call. Trimming took 1 base from V and 2 from J, leaving 9 bases between them. Germline V lookup: CDR1 LNHDA, CDR2 SQIVND (reference sequence). This CDR3 has 15 residues. CDR3 DNA sequence: TGTGCCAGTAGTATAGGCCCCGGGACTGGAAACACCATATATTTT. Its translation: CASSIGPGTGNTIYF.

The chain joins TRBV19 to TRBJ2-5, with 12 positions matching TRBD2. Looked up from germline, CDR1 is LNHDA and CDR2 is SQIVND (reference sequence). V dropped 0 bases and J dropped 1; count of bases not matched to a gene: 9. This CDR3 region has 19 residues. The CDR3 loop reads CASSIDPGTSGPLQETQYF. The CDR3 coding sequence is TGTGCCAGTAGTATAGACCCCGGGACTAGCGGGCCCCTCCAAGAGACCCAGTACTTC.

The genes are TRBV27 and TRBJ1-5; tentative D call: TRBD1 (5 bases). Per the germline V gene, CDR1 is MNHEY and CDR2 is SMNVEV (reference sequence). CDR3 size: 15 residues. Trimming shortened V by 3 bases and J by 0 bases, and 9 bases separated the two germline ends. CDR3 nucleotides: TGTGCCAGCAGTTTGAGGGGTCATAGCAATCAGCCCCAGCATTTT. As protein: CASSLRGHSNQPQHF.

This rearrangement joins TRBV10-3 to TRBJ1-3; D remains ambiguous. The CDR3 is made up of 14 amino acids. The germline V gene has CDR1 ENHRY and CDR2 SYGVKD. V was pared by 7 bases and J by 0 bases, with 10 bases between. The CDR3 sequence is CAITGQDSGNTIYF. As DNA, the CDR3 is TGTGCCATCACGGGTCAGGACTCTGGAAACACCATATATTTT.

The V gene is TRBV4-1, the J gene TRBJ1-1, with TRBD1 identical over 8 bases. J lost 0 bases, V lost 1 base, and 4 bases had no gene match. CDR1 and CDR2 (germline): MGHRA, YSYEKL. The CDR3 consists of 16 residues. CDR3 protein: CASSQVTGVLNTEAFF. The CDR3 bases are TGCGCCAGCAGCCAAGTGACAGGGGTTTTGAACACTGAAGCTTTCTTT.